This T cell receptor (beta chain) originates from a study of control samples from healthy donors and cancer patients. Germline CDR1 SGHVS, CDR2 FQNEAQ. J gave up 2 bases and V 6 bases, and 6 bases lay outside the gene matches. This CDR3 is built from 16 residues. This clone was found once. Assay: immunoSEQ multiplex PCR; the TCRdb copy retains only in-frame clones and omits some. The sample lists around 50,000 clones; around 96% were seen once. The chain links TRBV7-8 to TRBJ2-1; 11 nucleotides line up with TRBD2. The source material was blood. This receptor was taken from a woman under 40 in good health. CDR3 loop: CASSPTSGSTYNEQFF. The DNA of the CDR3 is TGTGCCAGCAGTCCTACTAGCGGGAGTACCTACAATGAGCAGTTCTTC.